The rows below give T cell receptor beta chains drawn from one sample of a study of cytomegalovirus exposure and HLA in healthy donors. Assay used: immunoSEQ multiplex PCR; TCRdb lists only in-frame clones, some missing. In the table there are 150,000 to 200,000 clones, more than 75% of which are singletons. Input material: PBMCs. Every receptor here comes from a woman aged 18-30 years in good health and CMV-seronegative. Both conserved end residues are trimmed from each CDR3. Clone size appears in some rows only: once, few, many, or a class for an expanded clone.

>TRBV5-6|TRBJ2-7|NA
ASSFRDYLSYEQY
>TRBV5-1|TRBJ2-1|NA
ASRVQGLANEQF
>TRBV27|TRBJ2-7|once
ASSLSPGLYEQY
>TRBV6-1|TRBJ1-1|NA
ASSARDTTEAF
>TRBV15|TRBJ2-5|NA
ATSTPGGAEETQY
>TRBV29-1|TRBJ2-5|NA
SVRRLLQETQY
>TRBV11-2|TRBJ2-1|NA
ASSRGVNNEQF
>TRBV5-1|TRBJ1-2|NA
ASSLGSDRVPFGYT
>TRBV7-9|TRBJ1-5|NA
ASSLEQNQPQH
>TRBV6-6|TRBJ1-5|few
ASSYSYRSNQPQH
>TRBV28|TRBJ1-1|NA
ASSWSGNEAF
>TRBV7-2|TRBJ1-5|NA
ASSFGPENYSNQPQH
>TRBV12-5|TRBJ2-7|few
ASAQIGVEQY
>TRBV7-9|TRBJ2-5|NA
ASKPTGAQETQY
>TRBV6-6|TRBJ1-1|NA
ASRRGQGVLEAF
>TRBV7-2|TRBJ2-7|NA
ASSLTSGGSYEQY
>TRBV19|TRBJ1-3|once
ASSIDGGSSGNTIY
>TRBV11-2|TRBJ1-2|NA
ASSLEVRGGGYT
>TRBV6-6|TRBJ1-4|NA
ASLPGGVEKLF
>TRBV9|TRBJ2-7|NA
ASSRAGYEQY
>TRBV7-9|TRBJ1-1|NA
ASSFGDTEAF
>TRBV9|TRBJ2-2|NA
ASSVVGQGGTGELF
>TRBV6-1|TRBJ2-2|NA
ASSENPGETGELF
>TRBV6-1|TRBJ1-6|once
ASSFGTGGMEPLH
>TRBV18|TRBJ1-1|NA
ASSPSRQLQNTEAF
>TRBV7-9|TRBJ2-7|few
ASSREQGLHEQY
>TRBV9|TRBJ1-1|NA
ASSPHQGNTEAF
>TRBV23-1|TRBJ2-7|once
ASSQSWASYEQY
>TRBV28|TRBJ2-2|NA
AGQGGRGGTGELF
>TRBV11-2|TRBJ2-2|NA
ASSYPGQGTGELF
>TRBV28|TRBJ2-1|NA
ASSLLGGTGNEQF
>TRBV15|TRBJ1-2|NA
ATSESSNYGYT
>TRBV5-1|TRBJ2-2|NA
ASSLEAFTGELF
>TRBV7-9|TRBJ2-1|NA
ASIQPRVNEQF
>TRBV2|TRBJ2-1|NA
ASRGSASVTSYNEQF
>TRBV10-3|TRBJ2-2|NA
AISRRGGVNTGELF
>TRBV10-3|TRBJ1-2|NA
AISESGTLYGYT
>TRBV5-1|TRBJ2-3|NA
ASSLTIDTQY
>TRBV9|TRBJ2-1|NA
ASSGIDNEQF
>TRBV5-4|TRBJ2-3|NA
ASSFAGGSTDTQY
>TRBV5-1|TRBJ2-1|NA
ASQPWASGSYNEQF
>TRBV12-2|TRBJ1-6|NA
ASRSSRDRVRGPNSPLH
>TRBV4-1|TRBJ2-3|NA
ASSLTSGSTDTQY
>TRBV5-8|TRBJ2-3|few
ASTLGGGGPDTQY
>TRBV18|TRBJ2-7|NA
ASSGGPSYEQY
>TRBV27|NA|once
ASSYNGEYEQY
>TRBV6-4|TRBJ2-2|NA
ASSRDSKNTGELF
>TRBV2|TRBJ1-4|once
ASSDYGRRKLF
>TRBV7-9|TRBJ2-3|NA
ASSPPSGGATDTQY